These T cell receptor beta chains were read from a single sample in a study of T cells in Graves' hyperthyroidism and ophthalmopathy. TCRdb re-called the multiplex PCR reads through MiXCR, storing one row per CDR3 protein. The sample records about 350,000 distinct CDR3 sequences, roughly an eighth being singletons. The source material was blood. The receptors stem from a woman aged 40 to 50 with Graves' ophthalmopathy. Each CDR3 is given with its conserved first and last residue. Each record gives: V gene, D gene, J gene, clone size, CDR3 DNA, CDR3 protein. The D gene is left open where the match is weak. Some rows have no size entry. The others give once, few or many, or a class for an expanded clone.

V gene: TRBV30
D gene: -
J gene: TRBJ2-1
clone size: once
CDR3 DNA: TGTGCCGGAAAGGGGGGGTATGAGCAGTTCTTC
CDR3 protein: CAGKGGYEQFF

V gene: TRBV27
D gene: -
J gene: TRBJ1-6
clone size: many
CDR3 DNA: TGTGCCAGCAGGAACATTCAGAGCTCCTATAATTCACCCCTCCACTTT
CDR3 protein: CASRNIQSSYNSPLHF

V gene: TRBV25-1
D gene: -
J gene: TRBJ1-3
clone size: few
CDR3 DNA: TGTGCCAGCAGTGAATGTGGAAACACCATATATTTT
CDR3 protein: CASSECGNTIYF

V gene: TRBV18
D gene: TRBD1
J gene: TRBJ2-2
clone size: few
CDR3 DNA: TGTGCCAGCTCACCACCCTGGCAGGGGGCCGGGGAGCTGTTTTTT
CDR3 protein: CASSPPWQGAGELFF

V gene: TRBV7-9
D gene: TRBD2
J gene: TRBJ2-7
clone size: many
CDR3 DNA: TGTGCCAGCACCCCGGGACTAGCGGGAGACTCCTACGAGCAGTACTTC
CDR3 protein: CASTPGLAGDSYEQYF

V gene: TRBV2
D gene: -
J gene: TRBJ1-1
clone size: many
CDR3 DNA: TGTGCCAGCAGCGTAACAGCAGAAGCTTTCTTT
CDR3 protein: CASSVTAEAFF

V gene: TRBV29-1
D gene: -
J gene: TRBJ2-7
clone size: many
CDR3 DNA: TGCAGCGTTGAAGGGGGGCCCGGTGGGTACGAGCAGTACTTC
CDR3 protein: CSVEGGPGGYEQYF

V gene: TRBV7-2
D gene: -
J gene: TRBJ2-1
clone size: few
CDR3 DNA: TGTGCCAGCAGCTCGGCGGTCACTAGCAGATATGAGCAGTTCTTC
CDR3 protein: CASSSAVTSRYEQFF

V gene: TRBV2
D gene: -
J gene: TRBJ1-6
clone size: many
CDR3 DNA: TGTGCCAGCAGTGAAGGGGAAGGGAATTTACCCCTCCACTTT
CDR3 protein: CASSEGEGNLPLHF

V gene: TRBV3-1
D gene: -
J gene: TRBJ2-7
clone size: few
CDR3 DNA: TGTGCCAGCAGCCAAGGGGTCGGGGGCTCCAACGAGCAGTACTTC
CDR3 protein: CASSQGVGGSNEQYF

V gene: TRBV6-1
D gene: TRBD1
J gene: TRBJ1-2
clone size: many
CDR3 DNA: TGTGCCAGCATAGGACAGGGCGATGGCTACACCTTC
CDR3 protein: CASIGQGDGYTF

V gene: TRBV3-1
D gene: -
J gene: TRBJ1-5
clone size: -
CDR3 DNA: TGTGCCAGCAGCCAAGATTCAGGAAGGCAGGCCCAGCATTTT
CDR3 protein: CASSQDSGRQAQHF

V gene: TRBV5-4
D gene: -
J gene: TRBJ2-3
clone size: many
CDR3 DNA: TGTGCCAGCAGACATGCTATTTCAGATACGCAGTATTTT
CDR3 protein: CASRHAISDTQYF

V gene: TRBV6-1
D gene: -
J gene: TRBJ2-6
clone size: -
CDR3 DNA: TGTGCCAGCAGCCAATCAAGTCTTGGGGCCAACGTCCTGACTTTC
CDR3 protein: CASSQSSLGANVLTF

V gene: TRBV19
D gene: -
J gene: TRBJ1-5
clone size: many
CDR3 DNA: TGTGCCAGTAGTCCCCGTTTACGGCCCCAGCATTTT
CDR3 protein: CASSPRLRPQHF

V gene: TRBV13
D gene: -
J gene: TRBJ2-7
clone size: many
CDR3 DNA: TGTGCCGGCAGCGGGGACAGGTCCTACGAGCAGTACTTC
CDR3 protein: CAGSGDRSYEQYF

V gene: TRBV20-1
D gene: TRBD1
J gene: TRBJ2-7
clone size: few
CDR3 DNA: TGCAGTGCTAGTGGACAGGGGGCGTACGAGCAGTACTTC
CDR3 protein: CSASGQGAYEQYF

V gene: TRBV5-6
D gene: -
J gene: TRBJ2-1
clone size: -
CDR3 DNA: TGTGCCAGCAGCTTGTTGGCCCTATCGAACAATGAGCAGTTCTTC
CDR3 protein: CASSLLALSNNEQFF

V gene: TRBV7-2
D gene: TRBD1
J gene: TRBJ1-5
clone size: many
CDR3 DNA: TGTGCCAGCAGTAAGGACAGGGGGCGAGGTCAGCCCCAGCATTTT
CDR3 protein: CASSKDRGRGQPQHF

V gene: TRBV20-1
D gene: TRBD2
J gene: TRBJ2-3
clone size: -
CDR3 DNA: TGCAGTGCTAGATTGGGGCTAGCGGGCACAGATACGCAGTATTTT
CDR3 protein: CSARLGLAGTDTQYF

V gene: TRBV12-3/TRBV12-4
D gene: -
J gene: TRBJ2-1
clone size: many
CDR3 DNA: TGTGCCAGCAGTTACGTGTACGATGAGCAGTTCTTC
CDR3 protein: CASSYVYDEQFF

V gene: TRBV24-1
D gene: TRBD2
J gene: TRBJ2-3
clone size: many
CDR3 DNA: TGTGCCACCAGTGATTTGCGGGGGGTTAGCACAGATACGCAGTATTTT
CDR3 protein: CATSDLRGVSTDTQYF

V gene: TRBV7-2
D gene: -
J gene: TRBJ2-7
clone size: many
CDR3 DNA: TGTGCCAGCAGCTTAGACCCCTCCTACGAGCAGTACTTC
CDR3 protein: CASSLDPSYEQYF

V gene: TRBV4-2
D gene: -
J gene: TRBJ1-4
clone size: -
CDR3 DNA: TGTGCCAGCAGCCAAGCACAGGGAGGCCAGTACGGACTGTTTTTT
CDR3 protein: CASSQAQGGQYGLFF

V gene: TRBV24-1
D gene: -
J gene: TRBJ2-5
clone size: few
CDR3 DNA: TGTGCCACTGGTAGTGGCGAGACCCAGTACTTC
CDR3 protein: CATGSGETQYF

V gene: TRBV30
D gene: -
J gene: TRBJ2-3
clone size: few
CDR3 DNA: TGTGCCTGGAGTGCCGGGGGTAGCGGCTTCCTTAGCACAGATACGCAGTATTTT
CDR3 protein: CAWSAGGSGFLSTDTQYF

V gene: TRBV6-9
D gene: -
J gene: TRBJ1-2
clone size: few
CDR3 DNA: TGTGCCAGCAGTTACCCTATAGATGGGGGGTATGATGGCTACACCTTC
CDR3 protein: CASSYPIDGGYDGYTF

V gene: TRBV11-2
D gene: -
J gene: TRBJ2-6
clone size: few
CDR3 DNA: TGTGCCAGCAGCTTTACACGGACTGGGGCCAACGTCCTGACTTTC
CDR3 protein: CASSFTRTGANVLTF

V gene: TRBV29-1
D gene: -
J gene: TRBJ2-3
clone size: many
CDR3 DNA: TGCAGCGTTGAGGCCGGGAGCACAGATACGCAGTATTTT
CDR3 protein: CSVEAGSTDTQYF

V gene: TRBV19
D gene: TRBD1
J gene: TRBJ2-7
clone size: few
CDR3 DNA: TGTGCCAGTAGTATTGGACAGGGACCCTCCTACGAGCAGCACTTC
CDR3 protein: CASSIGQGPSYEQHF

V gene: TRBV5-4
D gene: -
J gene: TRBJ1-2
clone size: -
CDR3 DNA: TGTGCCAGCAGCTTGCGGGGCCCTAATAACTATGGCTACACCTTC
CDR3 protein: CASSLRGPNNYGYTF

V gene: TRBV7-9
D gene: TRBD1
J gene: TRBJ1-2
clone size: few
CDR3 DNA: TGTGCCAGCAGCTTCACAGGGGCCACCTTC
CDR3 protein: CASSFTGATF

V gene: TRBV6-2/TRBV6-3
D gene: TRBD2
J gene: TRBJ2-2
clone size: many
CDR3 DNA: TGTGCCAGCAGTTACCGAACGGGGGGTCCGAACACCGGGGAGCTGTTTTTT
CDR3 protein: CASSYRTGGPNTGELFF

V gene: TRBV9
D gene: -
J gene: TRBJ2-2
clone size: -
CDR3 DNA: TGTGCCAGCAGCGTAGGAGGGGACCCCAACACCGGGGAGCTGTTTTTT
CDR3 protein: CASSVGGDPNTGELFF

V gene: TRBV19
D gene: -
J gene: TRBJ1-5
clone size: few
CDR3 DNA: TGTGCCAGTAGTAGCACAGGGCTTAGCAATCAGCCCCAGCATTTT
CDR3 protein: CASSSTGLSNQPQHF

V gene: TRBV7-6
D gene: -
J gene: TRBJ1-3
clone size: -
CDR3 DNA: TGTGCCAGCAGCTTAGGGGGCGGACCTACTGGAAACACCATATATTTT
CDR3 protein: CASSLGGGPTGNTIYF

V gene: TRBV5-4
D gene: TRBD1
J gene: TRBJ1-2
clone size: -
CDR3 DNA: TGTGCCAGCAGCTTACAGGGGGCGTCGTATGGCTACACCTTC
CDR3 protein: CASSLQGASYGYTF

V gene: TRBV19
D gene: -
J gene: TRBJ1-2
clone size: many
CDR3 DNA: TGTGCCAGTAGTGAAGAACAGGTTCTTGGCTACACCTTC
CDR3 protein: CASSEEQVLGYTF

V gene: TRBV6-2/TRBV6-3
D gene: TRBD2
J gene: TRBJ2-5
clone size: many
CDR3 DNA: TGTGCCAGCAGATCTAGCGGGAGTGAGACCCAGTACTTC
CDR3 protein: CASRSSGSETQYF

V gene: TRBV7-9
D gene: TRBD1
J gene: TRBJ1-1
clone size: -
CDR3 DNA: TGTGCCAGCAGCCCACGACAGGGTAACACTGAAACTTTCTTT
CDR3 protein: CASSPRQGNTETFF

V gene: TRBV11-2
D gene: -
J gene: TRBJ2-1
clone size: -
CDR3 DNA: TGTGCCAGCCCCTTCGGGGGGCCGTACAATGAGCAGTTCTTC
CDR3 protein: CASPFGGPYNEQFF

V gene: TRBV11-3
D gene: TRBD2
J gene: TRBJ2-5
clone size: many
CDR3 DNA: TGTGCCAGCAGCGAAGGGACTAGCAAATTTCGAGAGACCCAGTACTTC
CDR3 protein: CASSEGTSKFRETQYF

V gene: TRBV6-1
D gene: -
J gene: TRBJ1-1
clone size: few
CDR3 DNA: TGTGCCAGCACGTCCCCGACAACAAACACTGAAGCTTTCTTT
CDR3 protein: CASTSPTTNTEAFF

V gene: TRBV14
D gene: TRBD2
J gene: TRBJ2-1
clone size: -
CDR3 DNA: TGTGCCAGCAGCCACGGGGACGAGGGACTAGCGGGATTTATAGGGTACAATGAGCAGTTCTTC
CDR3 protein: CASSHGDEGLAGFIGYNEQFF

V gene: TRBV6-1
D gene: TRBD1
J gene: TRBJ2-1
clone size: few
CDR3 DNA: TGTGCCACGGACAGGGATATTTGGGATGAGCAGTTCTTC
CDR3 protein: CATDRDIWDEQFF

V gene: TRBV3-1
D gene: -
J gene: TRBJ2-2
clone size: few
CDR3 DNA: TGTGCCAGCAGCCGCACCCCAGGAGTCGTCACCGGGGAGCTGTTTTTT
CDR3 protein: CASSRTPGVVTGELFF

V gene: TRBV28
D gene: TRBD1
J gene: TRBJ1-2
clone size: many
CDR3 DNA: TGTGCCAGCAGGGGACAGGGAGACAACTATGGCTACACCTTC
CDR3 protein: CASRGQGDNYGYTF

V gene: TRBV20-1
D gene: -
J gene: TRBJ2-7
clone size: many
CDR3 DNA: TGCAGTGCTAGAAGTCACGAGCAGTACTTC
CDR3 protein: CSARSHEQYF

V gene: TRBV27
D gene: TRBD1
J gene: TRBJ2-3
clone size: many
CDR3 DNA: TGTGCCAGCAGTCCCTTGACAGGGGGCGATACGCAGTATTTT
CDR3 protein: CASSPLTGGDTQYF

V gene: TRBV2
D gene: -
J gene: TRBJ2-3
clone size: -
CDR3 DNA: TGTGCCAGCAGGCTAGCGCGCACAGATACGCAGTATTTT
CDR3 protein: CASRLARTDTQYF

V gene: TRBV11-2
D gene: -
J gene: TRBJ2-5
clone size: many
CDR3 DNA: TGTGCCAGCAGCCACCCCGTTATCCAAGAGACCCAGTACTTC
CDR3 protein: CASSHPVIQETQYF

V gene: TRBV3-1
D gene: -
J gene: TRBJ2-1
clone size: few
CDR3 DNA: TGTGCCAGCAGCCCCCTGGGGGTATGGGTCAATGAGCAGTTCTTC
CDR3 protein: CASSPLGVWVNEQFF

V gene: TRBV20-1
D gene: -
J gene: TRBJ2-7
clone size: many
CDR3 DNA: TGCAGTGCTAGAGATGCACGCGAGGTTTCCTACGAGCAGTACTTC
CDR3 protein: CSARDAREVSYEQYF

V gene: TRBV20-1
D gene: -
J gene: TRBJ1-5
clone size: -
CDR3 DNA: TGCAGTGCTAGATATGGCAATCAGCCCCAGCATTTT
CDR3 protein: CSARYGNQPQHF

V gene: TRBV24-1
D gene: -
J gene: TRBJ1-2
clone size: -
CDR3 DNA: TGTGCCACCAGTGATTCCGCGGGGGGGGCTGTTTATGGCTACACCTTC
CDR3 protein: CATSDSAGGAVYGYTF

V gene: TRBV10-2
D gene: -
J gene: TRBJ1-3
clone size: -
CDR3 DNA: TGCGCCAGCAGGGACGGCCAGGTCTCTGGAAACACCATATATTTT
CDR3 protein: CASRDGQVSGNTIYF

V gene: TRBV3-1
D gene: TRBD1
J gene: TRBJ1-6
clone size: -
CDR3 DNA: TGTGCCAGCAGACGAACGGGACAGGGAACTTCACCCCTCCACTTT
CDR3 protein: CASRRTGQGTSPLHF

V gene: TRBV28
D gene: -
J gene: TRBJ2-1
clone size: many
CDR3 DNA: TGTGCCAGCAGCCAACCCGGGACCCGCGGGACAGCTTACAATGAGCAGTTCTTC
CDR3 protein: CASSQPGTRGTAYNEQFF

V gene: TRBV4-1
D gene: -
J gene: TRBJ1-1
clone size: -
CDR3 DNA: TGCGCCACCAAATGGGGGAATGAAGCTTTCTTT
CDR3 protein: CATKWGNEAFF